This TCR beta chain is drawn from a study of T cell clonality in common variable immunodeficiency. Control and CVID samples contributed equal amounts of genomic DNA. Repertoires were generated with immunoSEQ multiplex PCR, while TCRdb's copy carries only in-frame clones and drops some. The sample presents tens of thousands of clones, none singletons. Both groups were predominantly of Caucasian heritage. Study-level findings and limits: CVID subjects had higher TCRbeta clonality than healthy controls, most marked in about a third. Fewer deletions and N-nucleotide insertions were reportedly seen in common variable immunodeficiency TCR beta sequences.

This clone was detected many times. Its antigen is unidentified. This receptor was taken from a human donor with common variable immunodeficiency. The material sequenced was peripheral blood mononuclear cells.

The CDR3 DNA, read in part, is TGTGCCAGCAGCGGACAGTACAATGAG. It codes for CASSGQYNE. In full, the CDR3 reads CASSGQYNEQFF. The J gene is TRBJ2-1, the V gene TRBV7-2; D may be TRBD1 (6 bases). From the germline J gene comes the end of the CDR3, since the read stops 3 residues before it. Looked up from germline, CDR1 is SGHTA and CDR2 is FQGNSA. This CDR3 has 12 residues. V was trimmed by 5 bases and J by 4 bases, leaving 6 bases between them. Supplemented by reference TRBV7-2 and TRBJ2-1, the full variable domain reads GAGVSQSPSNKVTEKGKDVELRCDPISGHTALYWYRQSLGQGLEFLIYFQGNSAPDKSGLPSDRFSAERTGGSVSTLTIQRTQQEDSAVYLCASSGQYNEQFFGPGTRLTVL.